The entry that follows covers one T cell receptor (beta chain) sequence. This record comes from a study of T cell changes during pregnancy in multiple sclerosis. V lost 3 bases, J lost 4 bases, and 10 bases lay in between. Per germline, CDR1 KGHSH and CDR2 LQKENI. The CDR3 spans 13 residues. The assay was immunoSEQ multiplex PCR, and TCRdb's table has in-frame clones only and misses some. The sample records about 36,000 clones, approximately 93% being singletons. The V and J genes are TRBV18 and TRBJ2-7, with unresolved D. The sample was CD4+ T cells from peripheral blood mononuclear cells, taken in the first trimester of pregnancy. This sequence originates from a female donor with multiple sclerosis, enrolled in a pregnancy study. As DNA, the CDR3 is TGTGCCAGCTCACCGCTCAACAGTTACGAGCAGTACTTC. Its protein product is CASSPLNSYEQYF.